This record covers a single TCR beta chain. Antigen unknown. 60 Vbeta and 13 Jbeta primers were used in PCR. Assay used: immunoSEQ multiplex PCR; TCRdb lists only in-frame clones, some missing. In the table there are approximately 110,000 clones, approximately 58% of which are singletons. This sample was taken from a study of cytomegalovirus exposure and HLA in healthy donors. V lost 1 base, J lost 1 base, and 2 bases stayed unmatched. The CDR3 runs to 15 residues. Per germline, CDR1 SNHLY and CDR2 FYNNEI. Findings and caveats of the study: Later genetic work tied a missense DCLRE1C variant to beta-chain V and J trimming. Presence/absence analyses assumed roughly uniform sequencing depth across donors, which may not hold. More than 15,000 TCR beta sequences were associated with HLA alleles at 0.05 false discovery rate in a later analysis.

The specimen sequenced was PBMCs. This clonotype was obtained from a woman aged 25 to 39 in good health and CMV-seronegative. This chain uses TRBV2 with TRBJ1-1; 8 nucleotides line up with TRBD1. The CDR3 protein is CASSEGQGRNTEAFF. As DNA, the CDR3 is TGTGCCAGCAGTGAAGGACAGGGGCGGAACACTGAAGCTTTCTTT.